This T cell receptor beta chain was sequenced during a study of T cells in Graves' hyperthyroidism and ophthalmopathy. This clonotype showed up just once. RNA transcripts served as the template for amplifying TCR beta CDR3 regions. HTBI primers were employed in a first-round RT-PCR of the TCR CDR3. TCRdb redid the calling of the multiplex PCR reads with MiXCR, one entry per CDR3 protein. The data hold about 600,000 distinct CDR3 sequences, with over 12% observed a single time. The V and J ends lost 6 bases and 2 bases, in that order; junction bases with no gene match: 1. The CDR3 loop spans 13 amino acids. The V gene's germline CDR1 is SGHRS and CDR2 YFSETQ.

The clonotype comes from a woman in her late teens or twenties with Graves' ophthalmopathy. Sequencing used blood. This chain connects TRBV5-1 to TRBJ2-3; 9 positions agree with TRBD2. The CDR3 DNA sequence: TGCGCCAGCAAGGGACTAGCCACAGATACGCAGTATTTT. Translated, it gives CASKGLATDTQYF. Full variable domain (missing parts from reference TRBV5-1 and TRBJ2-3): KAGVTQTPRYLIKTRGQQVTLSCSPISGHRSVSWYQQTPGQGLQFLFEYFSETQRNKGNFPGRFSGRQFSNSRSEMNVSTLELGDSALYLCASKGLATDTQYFGPGTRLTVL.